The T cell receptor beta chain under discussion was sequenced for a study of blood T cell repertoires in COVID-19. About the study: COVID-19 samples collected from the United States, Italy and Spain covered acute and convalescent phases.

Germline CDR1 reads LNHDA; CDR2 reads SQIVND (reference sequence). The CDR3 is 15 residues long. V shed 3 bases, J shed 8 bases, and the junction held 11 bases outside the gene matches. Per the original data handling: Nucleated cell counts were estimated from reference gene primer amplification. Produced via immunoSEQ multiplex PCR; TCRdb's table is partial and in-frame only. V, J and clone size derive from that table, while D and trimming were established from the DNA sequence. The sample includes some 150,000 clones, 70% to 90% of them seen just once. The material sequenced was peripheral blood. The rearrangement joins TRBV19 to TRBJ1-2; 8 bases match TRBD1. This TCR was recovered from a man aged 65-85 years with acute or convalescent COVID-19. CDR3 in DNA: TGTGCCAGTAGTATGACTTGGCAGGGGGCTGGAGGCTACACCTTC. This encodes CASSMTWQGAGGYTF. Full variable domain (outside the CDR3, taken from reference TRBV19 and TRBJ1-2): DGGITQSPKYLFRKEGQNVTLSCEQNLNHDAMYWYRQDPGQGLRLIYYSQIVNDFQKGDIAEGYSVSREKKESFPLTVTSAQKNPTAFYLCASSMTWQGAGGYTFGSGTRLTVV.